These 14 T cell receptor beta chains originate from one sample sequenced in a study of shared clonotypes between healthy human individuals. The method was immunoSEQ multiplex PCR; TCRdb's version includes in-frame clones alone and lacks a portion of them. This table has 2 million to 3 million clones, roughly 93% appearing once. The sequenced sample consisted of naive CD4+ T cells from PBMCs. Subset described: CD45RA+ positively selected. These receptors were collected from a man aged 18 to 29 in good health. Some clones in this sample may be carry-over from other donors' samples.

This clone was detected only once. The rearrangement uses TRBV15 and TRBJ2-5; tentative D call: TRBD2 (6 bases). V dropped 6 bases and J dropped 2 bases, with 7 bases sitting between them. This CDR3 spans 12 amino acids. Germline loops: CDR1 LNHNV, CDR2 YYDKDF (reference sequence). The CDR3 bases are TGTGCCACCAGGCGGGATCAAGAGACCCAGTACTTC. Residues: CATRRDQETQYF.

The chain is built from TRBV7-9 and TRBJ2-5, with TRBD2 identical over 11 bases. This CDR3 contains 16 residues. V lost 5 bases, J lost 3 bases, and 8 bases stayed unmatched. Germline V gene sequence: CDR1 SEHNR, CDR2 FQNEAQ (reference sequence). The CDR3 loop reads CASSAPSGRHKETQYF. The CDR3 region has the DNA TGTGCCAGCAGCGCCCCTAGCGGGAGGCATAAAGAGACCCAGTACTTC.

The CDR3 sequence is CASSQDSGQVYNEQFF. The DNA for the CDR3 is TGTGCCAGCAGCCAAGATTCGGGACAGGTCTACAATGAGCAGTTCTTC. The genes are TRBV14 and TRBJ2-1; 8 nucleotides line up with TRBD1. The CDR3 length is 16 residues. Germline CDR1 reads SGHDN; CDR2 reads FVKESK. V gave up 0 bases and J gave up 3 bases; unmatched junction bases: 4. The full variable domain, its missing parts supplied by reference TRBV14 and TRBJ2-1, is EAGVTQFPSHSVIEKGQTVTLRCDPISGHDNLYWYRRVMGKEIKFLLHFVKESKQDESGMPNNRFLAERTGGTYSTLKVQPAELEDSGVYFCASSQDSGQVYNEQFFGPGTRLTVL.

The rearrangement links TRBV6-5 to TRBJ2-7; 9 bases line up with TRBD2. The J segment lost 3 bases and the V segment lost 2 bases, leaving 8 bases of the junction unmatched. The CDR3 is 16 residues long. Germline V gene sequence: CDR1 MNHEY, CDR2 SVGAGI. CDR3 DNA sequence: TGTGCCAGCAGTTACCGGACTAGCGCCCCTTACTACGAGCAGTACTTC. It encodes CASSYRTSAPYYEQYF.

This clone was found once. This chain joins TRBV7-9 and TRBJ2-1, with D tentatively TRBD2 (5 bases). The CDR3 loop spans 13 amino acids. V lost 0 bases, J lost 8 bases, and 8 bases lay in between. From germline, CDR1 is SEHNR and CDR2 FQNEAQ (reference sequence). This chain's CDR3 is CASSLARGHEQFF. CDR3 bases: TGTGCCAGCAGCTTAGCCCGGGGTCATGAGCAGTTCTTC.

J is TRBJ1-2 and V is TRBV6-5; D is unclear. This CDR3 comprises 16 residues. V dropped 2 bases and J dropped 3 bases, with 16 bases sitting between them. Germline V CDR1 and CDR2: MNHEY, SVGAGI. The CDR3 reads CASSYGREPADYGYTF. The CDR3, as DNA: TGTGCCAGCAGTTACGGGAGAGAGCCAGCGGACTATGGCTACACCTTC.

The chain has TRBV28 and TRBJ2-7; 11 nucleotides agree with TRBD2. This CDR3 comprises 13 residues. Germline values: CDR1 MDHEN, CDR2 SYDVKM. V gave up 6 bases and J gave up 6 bases; unmatched junction bases: 4. This CDR3 reads CASRLAGGFEQYF. The CDR3 DNA reads as TGTGCCAGCAGGCTAGCGGGAGGCTTCGAGCAGTACTTC.

In DNA, the CDR3 is TGCGCCAGCAGCCCCACCAGACGGGGGAGCTCCTACAATGAGCAGTTCTTC. Its translation is CASSPTRRGSSYNEQFF. J is TRBJ2-1 and V is TRBV5-1; D is possibly TRBD2 (6 bases). There are 17 residues in the CDR3. Germline V gene lookup returns CDR1 SGHRS and CDR2 YFSETQ. V dropped 4 bases and J dropped 0 bases, with 17 bases sitting between them.

The J gene is TRBJ2-1, the V gene TRBV7-9; tentatively, D is TRBD1 or TRBD2 (6 bases each). V shed 8 bases and J shed 9 bases, with 14 bases lying between them. The CDR3 runs 12 residues. The germline CDR1 and CDR2 sequences are SEHNR and FQNEAQ (reference sequence). The CDR3 region has the DNA TGTGCCAGCCGAGTGGGGGGCCGTGAGCAGTTCTTC. This translates into CASRVGGREQFF.

The chain uses TRBV4-1 and TRBJ2-7, with 9 positions matching TRBD2. The CDR3 is made up of 16 amino acids. The junction had 6 bases not matched to a gene; V was cut back by 0 bases and J by 3 bases. Germline CDR1 is MGHRA and CDR2 is YSYEKL. CDR3 loop: CASSQDKASGDYEQYF. Written as DNA, the CDR3 is TGCGCCAGCAGCCAAGATAAGGCTAGCGGGGACTACGAGCAGTACTTC.

Comment on this clone: This CDR3 is also generated by other DNA sequences in the sample. The rearrangement joins TRBV7-9 to TRBJ2-7; 9 bases map to TRBD1. CDR1 is SEHNR, CDR2 FQNEAQ, per germline (reference sequence). The CDR3 has 16 amino acids. The V segment lost 1 base and the J segment 3 bases; nucleotides outside the gene matches: 7. CDR3 DNA: TGTGCCAGCAGCTTAGGTCCGGGACAGGGTCACTACGAGCAGTACTTC. Translation gives CASSLGPGQGHYEQYF.

This chain joins TRBV7-8 and TRBJ2-2; D is possibly TRBD1 or TRBD2 (6 bases each). Trimming removed 2 bases from V and 7 bases from J, with 11 bases in between. CDR3 length: 14 amino acids. Germline values: CDR1 SGHVS, CDR2 FQNEAQ. This CDR3 reads CASSLWRDNGELFF. CDR3 coding DNA: TGTGCCAGCAGCTTATGGCGGGACAACGGGGAGCTGTTTTTT.

With regard to this clone: The same CDR3 can be traced to other DNA sequences in this sample. This chain links TRBV19 with TRBJ1-2; D remains unclear. Germline CDR1 reads LNHDA; CDR2 reads SQIVND (reference sequence). The V gene lost 3 bases and the J gene lost 5 bases, with 10 bases spanning the gap. This CDR3 spans 13 amino acids. The CDR3 bases are TGTGCCAGTAGTATTGGTGGGGATTATGGCTACACCTTC. Translating gives CASSIGGDYGYTF.

A note on this clone: Distinct nucleotide sequences in the sample also encode this CDR3. The chain is built from TRBV9 and TRBJ2-1; 7 bases map to TRBD2. Trimming took 0 bases from V and 4 from J; bases not matched to a gene: 4. Germline V gives CDR1 SGDLS, CDR2 YYNGEE. The CDR3 is 15 amino acids. CDR3 in DNA: TGTGCCAGCAGCGTAGGGCTAGCGGCGTACAATGAGCAGTTCTTC. It encodes CASSVGLAAYNEQFF.